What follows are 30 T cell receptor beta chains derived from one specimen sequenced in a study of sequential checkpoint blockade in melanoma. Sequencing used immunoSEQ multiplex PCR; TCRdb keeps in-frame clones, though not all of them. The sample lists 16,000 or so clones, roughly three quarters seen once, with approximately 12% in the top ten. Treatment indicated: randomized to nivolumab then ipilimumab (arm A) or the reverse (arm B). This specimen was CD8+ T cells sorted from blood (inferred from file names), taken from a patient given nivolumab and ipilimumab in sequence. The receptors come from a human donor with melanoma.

The CDR3: CASSLDGTGGSYEQYF. In nucleotides, the CDR3 is TGTGCCAGCAGCTTGGACGGGACAGGGGGTTCATACGAGCAGTACTTC. V usage is TRBV5-5 and J usage is TRBJ2-7; 11 positions agree with TRBD1. J gave up 4 bases and V 0 bases, and 6 bases lay outside the gene matches. This CDR3 has 16 residues. Per germline, CDR1 SGHKS and CDR2 YYEKEE (reference sequence). Variable domain in full (rest from reference TRBV5-5 and TRBJ2-7): DAGVTQSPTHLIKTRGQQVTLRCSPISGHKSVSWYQQVLGQGPQFIFQYYEKEERGRGNFPDRFSARQFPNYSSELNVNALLLGDSALYLCASSLDGTGGSYEQYFGPGTRLTVT.

The CDR3 sequence is CASSDTTHTEAFF. Here the CDR3 DNA reads TGTGCCAGCTCCGACACCACACACACTGAAGCTTTCTTT. This rearrangement joins TRBV18 to TRBJ1-1, with unresolved D. Trimming cost V 6 bases and J 3 bases, with 11 bases left between them. This CDR3 has 13 residues. CDR1 is KGHSH, CDR2 LQKENI, per germline.

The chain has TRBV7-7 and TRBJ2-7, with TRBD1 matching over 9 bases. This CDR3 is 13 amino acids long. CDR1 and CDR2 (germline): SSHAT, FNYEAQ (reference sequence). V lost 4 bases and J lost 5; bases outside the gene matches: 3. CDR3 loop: CASSSGQGNEQYF. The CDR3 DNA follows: TGTGCCAGCAGCTCGGGACAGGGAAACGAGCAGTACTTC.

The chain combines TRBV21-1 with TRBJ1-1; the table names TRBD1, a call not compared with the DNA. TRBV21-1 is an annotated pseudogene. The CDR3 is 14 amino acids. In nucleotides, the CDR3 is TGTGCCAGCAGCTTGGCCTTTGAAGACACTGAAGCTTTCTTT. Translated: CASSLAFEDTEAFF.

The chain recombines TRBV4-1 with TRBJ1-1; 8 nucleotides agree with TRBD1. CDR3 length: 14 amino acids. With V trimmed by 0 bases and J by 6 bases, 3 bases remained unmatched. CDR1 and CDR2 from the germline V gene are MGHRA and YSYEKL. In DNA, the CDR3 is TGCGCCAGCAGCCAAGACAGGGGGCTCTCTGAAGCTTTCTTT. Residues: CASSQDRGLSEAFF.

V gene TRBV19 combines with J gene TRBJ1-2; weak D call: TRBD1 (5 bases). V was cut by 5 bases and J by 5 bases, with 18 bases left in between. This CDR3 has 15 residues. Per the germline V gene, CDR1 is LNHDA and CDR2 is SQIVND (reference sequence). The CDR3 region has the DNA TGTGCCAGTAGTCAGGGTCACGGCGGGGCGTATGGCTACACCTTC. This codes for CASSQGHGGAYGYTF.

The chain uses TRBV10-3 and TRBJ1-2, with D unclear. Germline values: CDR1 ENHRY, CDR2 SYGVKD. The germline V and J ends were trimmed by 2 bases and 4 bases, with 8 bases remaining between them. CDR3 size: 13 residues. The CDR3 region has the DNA TGTGCCATCAGTGAGGACATCCCCTATGGCTACACCTTC. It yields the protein CAISEDIPYGYTF.

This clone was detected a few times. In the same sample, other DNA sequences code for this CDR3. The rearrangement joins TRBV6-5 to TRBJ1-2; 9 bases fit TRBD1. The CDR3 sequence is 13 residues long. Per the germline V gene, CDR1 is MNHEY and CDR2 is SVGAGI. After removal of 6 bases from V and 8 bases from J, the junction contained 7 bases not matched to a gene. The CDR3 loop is CASSSQGADGYTF. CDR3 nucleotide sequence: TGTGCCAGCAGCTCACAGGGGGCGGACGGCTACACCTTC.

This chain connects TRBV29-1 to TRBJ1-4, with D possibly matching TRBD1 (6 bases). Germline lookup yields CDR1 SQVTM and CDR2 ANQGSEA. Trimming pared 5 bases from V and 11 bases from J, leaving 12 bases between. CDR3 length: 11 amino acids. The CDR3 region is CSVRGGEKLFF. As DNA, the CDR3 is TGCAGCGTTAGGGGGGGAGAGAAACTGTTTTTT.

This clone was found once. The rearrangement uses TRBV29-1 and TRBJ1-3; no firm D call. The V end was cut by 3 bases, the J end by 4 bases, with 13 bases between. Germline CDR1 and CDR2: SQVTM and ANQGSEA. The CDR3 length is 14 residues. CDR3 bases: TGCAGCGTTGACCCCCAAGGAGGGGGAAACACCATATATTTT. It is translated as CSVDPQGGGNTIYF.

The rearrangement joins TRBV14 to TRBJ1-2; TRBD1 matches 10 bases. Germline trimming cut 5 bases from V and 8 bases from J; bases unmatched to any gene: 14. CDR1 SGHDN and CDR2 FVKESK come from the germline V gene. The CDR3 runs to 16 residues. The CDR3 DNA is TGTGCCAGCAGCTCCTGGGACAGGGGCACCTTGGAGGGCTACACCTTC. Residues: CASSSWDRGTLEGYTF.

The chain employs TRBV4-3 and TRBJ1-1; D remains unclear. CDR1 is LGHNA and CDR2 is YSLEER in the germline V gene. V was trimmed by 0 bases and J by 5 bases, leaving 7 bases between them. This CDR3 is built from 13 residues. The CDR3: CASSQDSNTEAFF. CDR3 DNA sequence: TGCGCCAGCAGCCAAGATTCAAATACTGAAGCTTTCTTT.

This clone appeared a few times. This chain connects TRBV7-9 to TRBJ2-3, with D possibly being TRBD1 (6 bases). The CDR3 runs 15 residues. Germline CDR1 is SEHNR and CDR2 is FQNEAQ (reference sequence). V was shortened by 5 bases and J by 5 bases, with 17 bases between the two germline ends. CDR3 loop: CASSHPGQGRDTQYF. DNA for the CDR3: TGTGCCAGCAGCCATCCCGGGCAGGGGAGAGATACGCAGTATTTT.

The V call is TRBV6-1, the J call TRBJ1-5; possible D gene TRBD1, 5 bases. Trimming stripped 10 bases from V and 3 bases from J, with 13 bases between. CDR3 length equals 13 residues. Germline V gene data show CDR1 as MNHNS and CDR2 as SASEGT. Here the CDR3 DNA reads TGTGCCACCCAGGGTTGGGACAATCAGCCCCAGCATTTT. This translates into CATQGWDNQPQHF.

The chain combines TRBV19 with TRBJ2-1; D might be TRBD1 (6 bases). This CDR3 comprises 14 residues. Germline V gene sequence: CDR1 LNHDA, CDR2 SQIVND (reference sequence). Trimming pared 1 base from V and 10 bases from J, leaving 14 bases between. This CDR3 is CASSIVRTAKEQFF. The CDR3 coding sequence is TGTGCCAGTAGTATAGTGAGGACAGCGAAAGAGCAGTTCTTC. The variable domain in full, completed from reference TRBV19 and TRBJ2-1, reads DGGITQSPKYLFRKEGQNVTLSCEQNLNHDAMYWYRQDPGQGLRLIYYSQIVNDFQKGDIAEGYSVSREKKESFPLTVTSAQKNPTAFYLCASSIVRTAKEQFFGPGTRLTVL.

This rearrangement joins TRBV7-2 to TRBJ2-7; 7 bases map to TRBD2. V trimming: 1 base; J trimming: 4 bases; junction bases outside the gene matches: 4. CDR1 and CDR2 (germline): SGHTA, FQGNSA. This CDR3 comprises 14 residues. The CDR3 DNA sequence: TGTGCCAGCAGCTTAGTCTCGCGGGAGTACGAGCAGTACTTC. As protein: CASSLVSREYEQYF.

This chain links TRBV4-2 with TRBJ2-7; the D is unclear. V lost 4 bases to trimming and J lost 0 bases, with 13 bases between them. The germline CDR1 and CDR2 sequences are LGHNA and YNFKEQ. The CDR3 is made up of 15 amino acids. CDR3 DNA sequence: TGTGCCAGCAGCCCTATGGGCAGTAGCTCCTACGAGCAGTACTTC. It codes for CASSPMGSSSYEQYF.

CDR3 sequence reads: CASRFPDSYEQYF. The CDR3 DNA reads TGTGCCAGTAGATTCCCCGACAGCTACGAGCAGTACTTC. The chain carries TRBV19 and TRBJ2-7; TRBD1 is a possible D gene (5 bases). Germline loops: CDR1 LNHDA, CDR2 SQIVND (reference sequence). V was shortened by 6 bases and J by 3 bases, with 12 bases between the two germline ends. This CDR3 has 13 amino acids.

Here the CDR3 DNA reads TGTGCCATCAGTGCAACAGGGGAAATCTACGAGCAGTACTTC. Its translation is CAISATGEIYEQYF. The chain links TRBV10-3 to TRBJ2-7, with TRBD1 identical over 7 bases. The length of the CDR3 is 14 residues. The ends lost 4 bases at V and 3 bases at J; junction bases unmatched: 6. The germline V gene encodes CDR1 ENHRY and CDR2 SYGVKD.

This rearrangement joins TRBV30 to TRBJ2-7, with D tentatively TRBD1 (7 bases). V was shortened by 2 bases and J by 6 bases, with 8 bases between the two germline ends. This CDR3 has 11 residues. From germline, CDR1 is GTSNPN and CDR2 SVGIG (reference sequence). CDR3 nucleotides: TGTGCCTGGAGTCAGGGGGGCGAGCAGTACTTC. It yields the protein CAWSQGGEQYF.

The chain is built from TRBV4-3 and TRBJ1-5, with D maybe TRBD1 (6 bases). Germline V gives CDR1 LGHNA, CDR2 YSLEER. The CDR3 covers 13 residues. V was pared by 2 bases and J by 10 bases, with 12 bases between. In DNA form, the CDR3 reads TGCGCCAGCAGCCAATACAGGGACTATCCCCAGCATTTT. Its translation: CASSQYRDYPQHF.

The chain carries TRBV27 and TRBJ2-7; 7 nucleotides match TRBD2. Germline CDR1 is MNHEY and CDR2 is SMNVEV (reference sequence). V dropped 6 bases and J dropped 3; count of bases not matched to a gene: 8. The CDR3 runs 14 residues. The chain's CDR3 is CASSPLAELYEQYF. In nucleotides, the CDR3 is TGTGCCAGCAGCCCTCTAGCGGAGCTCTACGAGCAGTACTTC.

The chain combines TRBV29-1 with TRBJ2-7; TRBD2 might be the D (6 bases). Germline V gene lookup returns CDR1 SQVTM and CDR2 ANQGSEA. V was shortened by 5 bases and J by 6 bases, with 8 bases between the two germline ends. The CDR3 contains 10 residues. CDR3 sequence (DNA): TGCAGCGTTCTCGGGGGCGAGCAGTACTTC. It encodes CSVLGGEQYF.

CDR3 sequence: CASSFSRDRGDYGYTF. In DNA form, the CDR3 reads TGTGCCAGCAGTTTTTCCCGGGACAGGGGCGACTATGGCTACACCTTC. The chain combines TRBV6-5 with TRBJ1-2; TRBD1 matches 10 bases. V was clipped by 4 bases and J by 3 bases; unmatched bases: 8. Germline V gene data show CDR1 as MNHEY and CDR2 as SVGAGI. This CDR3 has 16 amino acids.

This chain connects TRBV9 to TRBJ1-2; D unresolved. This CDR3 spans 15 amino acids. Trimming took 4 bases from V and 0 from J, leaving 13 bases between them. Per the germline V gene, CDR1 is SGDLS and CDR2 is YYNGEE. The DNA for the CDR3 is TGTGCCAGCAGCCCCCGAGGGTTCTCTAACTATGGCTACACCTTC. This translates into CASSPRGFSNYGYTF. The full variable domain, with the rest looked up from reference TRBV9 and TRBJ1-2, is DSGVTQTPKHLITATGQRVTLRCSPRSGDLSVYWYQQSLDQGLQFLIQYYNGEERAKGNILERFSAQQFPDLHSELNLSSLELGDSALYFCASSPRGFSNYGYTFGSGTRLTVV.

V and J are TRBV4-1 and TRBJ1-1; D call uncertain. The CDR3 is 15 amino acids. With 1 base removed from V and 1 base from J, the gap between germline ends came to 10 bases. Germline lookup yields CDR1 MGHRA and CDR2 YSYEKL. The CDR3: CASSQGTVGNTEAFF. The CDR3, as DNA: TGCGCCAGCAGCCAAGGTACAGTGGGGAACACTGAAGCTTTCTTT.

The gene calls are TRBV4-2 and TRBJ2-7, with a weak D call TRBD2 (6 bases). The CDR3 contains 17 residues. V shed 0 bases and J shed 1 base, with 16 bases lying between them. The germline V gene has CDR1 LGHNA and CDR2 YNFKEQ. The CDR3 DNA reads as TGTGCCAGCAGCCAAGAATGGGTAGCGGCTACGTCCTACGAGCAGTACTTC. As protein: CASSQEWVAATSYEQYF.

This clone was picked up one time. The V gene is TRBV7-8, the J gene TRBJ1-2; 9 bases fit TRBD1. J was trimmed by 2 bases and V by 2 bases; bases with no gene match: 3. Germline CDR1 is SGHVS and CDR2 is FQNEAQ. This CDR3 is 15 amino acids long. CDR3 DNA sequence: TGTGCCAGCAGCTTATACGGGACAGGGAACTATGGCTACACCTTC. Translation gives CASSLYGTGNYGYTF.

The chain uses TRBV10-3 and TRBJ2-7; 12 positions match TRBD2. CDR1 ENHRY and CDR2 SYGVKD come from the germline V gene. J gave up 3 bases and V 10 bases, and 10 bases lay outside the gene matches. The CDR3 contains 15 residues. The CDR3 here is CATLHWTSGIYEQYF. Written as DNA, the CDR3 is TGTGCCACCTTACACTGGACTAGCGGGATCTACGAGCAGTACTTC.

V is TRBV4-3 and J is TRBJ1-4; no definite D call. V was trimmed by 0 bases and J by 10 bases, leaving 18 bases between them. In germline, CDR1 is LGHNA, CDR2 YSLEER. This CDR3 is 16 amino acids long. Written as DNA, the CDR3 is TGCGCCAGCAGCCAAGATAGAAACGGCGGTGTCGGAAAACTGTTTTTT. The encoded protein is CASSQDRNGGVGKLFF.